A selection of T cell receptor beta chains follows, all from one sample in a study of Tregs in tolerant kidney transplant recipients. TCRdb's table, derived via immunoSEQ multiplex PCR, lists solely in-frame clones and lacks some. Counted here are under 80,000 clones, approximately 83% occurring once; the ten biggest clones make up 2.1%. This specimen was Tregs from blood, taken before the transplant. Source of these receptors: a human donor who received a combined kidney and bone marrow transplant. The CDR3 runs from the conserved cysteine through the conserved F or W. D genes are given only for firm matches. The size field is filled for only some rows; it gives once, few, many or a size class.

TRBJ2-7,NA,TRBV5-1,TRBD2,TGCGCCAGCAGCCAAGGACTAGCGGGGATCTACGAGCAGTACTTC,CASSQGLAGIYEQYF
TRBJ1-1,NA,TRBV18,NA,TGTGCCAGCTCACCACCGAGCCGGTCCATGAACACTGAAGCTTTCTTT,CASSPPSRSMNTEAFF
TRBJ1-5,NA,TRBV23-1,NA,TGCGCCAGCAGCCGAAATTCAATCGGGATCCGGCAGCAGCCCCAGCATTTT,CASSRNSIGIRQQPQHF
TRBJ1-5,NA,TRBV11-2,TRBD1,TGTGCCAGCAGCTCTAGACAGGGAAGCAATCAGCCCCAGCATTTT,CASSSRQGSNQPQHF
TRBJ2-5,NA,TRBV6-5,TRBD2,TGTGCCAGCAGGGGTAGTCGGGGGGGGCCAGAGACCCAGTACTTC,CASRGSRGGPETQYF
TRBJ1-3,NA,TRBV15,NA,TGTGCCACCAGCAGAGCGCGGACGGCAGGAAACACCATATATTTT,CATSRARTAGNTIYF
TRBJ2-7,NA,TRBV6-1,NA,TGTGCCAGCAGTGACATCCGACTGGGGACCTACGAGCAGTACTTC,CASSDIRLGTYEQYF
TRBJ1-4,NA,TRBV5-1,NA,TGCGCCAGCAGCTTTCTGCCCGGAGGGGAAAAACTGTTTTTT,CASSFLPGGEKLFF
TRBJ1-3,NA,TRBV30,TRBD1,TGTGCCTGGAGTCCAAGGACAGGCCAAAGAAACACCATATATTTT,CAWSPRTGQRNTIYF
TRBJ2-3,few,TRBV4-3,TRBD2,TGCGCCAGCAGCCCCAAAAGGGCCAGCGGGAGGGCCTGGATTACAGATACGCAGTATTTT,CASSPKRASGRAWITDTQYF
TRBJ2-5,NA,TRBV7-9,TRBD2,TGTGCCAGCAGCGATCGGACTAGCGGGGGGCGAGAGACCCAGTACTTC,CASSDRTSGGRETQYF
TRBJ1-4,once,TRBV27,NA,TGTGCCAGCAGTTCAGCGGGGGCGACAACTAATGAAAAACTGTTTTTT,CASSSAGATTNEKLFF
TRBJ2-2,NA,TRBV5-5,NA,TGTGCCAGCAGCACCGGACTATACACCGGGGAGCTGTTTTTT,CASSTGLYTGELFF
TRBJ2-3,once,TRBV5-4,NA,TGTGCCAGCAGCTTGAAAGGGGGGGCGAATACGCAGTATTTT,CASSLKGGANTQYF
TRBJ1-1,NA,TRBV5-1,NA,TGCGCCAGCAGCCTCGGCCGGGGGTTAACTGAAGCTTTCTTT,CASSLGRGLTEAFF
TRBJ1-2,once,TRBV5-5,TRBD1,TGTGCCAGCAGCTGGGGACAGGGGCGAAGTAATGGCTACACCTTC,CASSWGQGRSNGYTF
TRBJ1-2,NA,TRBV5-6,NA,TGTGCCAGCAGCTTGGTCCTCGGTAACAGGCCTAACTATGGCTACACCTTC,CASSLVLGNRPNYGYTF
TRBJ2-7,NA,TRBV11-1,NA,TGTGCCAGCAGCTTAGCGATGCACGAGCAGTACTTC,CASSLAMHEQYF
TRBJ1-5,NA,TRBV2,NA,TGTGCCAGCAAACTCGGGGGAGTCTCTCGGCAGCCCCAGCATTTT,CASKLGGVSRQPQHF
TRBJ2-3,NA,TRBV9,NA,TGTGCCAGCAGCGTCGGGAGCCACACAGATACGCAGTATTTT,CASSVGSHTDTQYF
TRBJ2-3,NA,TRBV10-3,TRBD2,TGTGCCATCAGTGACCCGACTAGCGGGGGGGCCGGGAATACGCAGTATTTT,CAISDPTSGGAGNTQYF
TRBJ1-3,few,TRBV7-2,NA,TGTGCCAGCAGCCTAGGGGTCGGGGCTGGAAACACCATATATTTT,CASSLGVGAGNTIYF
TRBJ2-7,NA,TRBV10-1,NA,TGCGCCAGCAGTGAGTCAAGAGGGGGGGACGAGCAGTACTTC,CASSESRGGDEQYF
TRBJ1-5,NA,TRBV4-1,NA,TGCGCCAGCAGCCAAGAGGTGGGGAGGGACACCAATCAGCCCCAGCATTTT,CASSQEVGRDTNQPQHF
TRBJ2-6,few,TRBV5-1,NA,TGCGCCAGCACCGAGGCTTCGGGGGCCAACGTCCTGACTTTC,CASTEASGANVLTF
TRBJ2-1,NA,TRBV5-1,TRBD2,TGCGCCAGCAGCTTCGGACTAGCGGGAGGGTCCTACAATGAGCAGTTCTTC,CASSFGLAGGSYNEQFF
TRBJ2-3,NA,TRBV14,NA,TGTGCCAGCAGCCCCTGGACCGGAGCGGATACGCAGTATTTT,CASSPWTGADTQYF
TRBJ2-7,NA,TRBV10-2,TRBD1,TGCGCCAGCACAGGCTCCATCTTACAGGGGTTAGCGGAGCAGTACTTC,CASTGSILQGLAEQYF
TRBJ2-5,NA,TRBV18,NA,TGTGCCAGCTCACTGACATCTCTGCGGTCCCAAGAGACCCAGTACTTC,CASSLTSLRSQETQYF
TRBJ2-6,NA,TRBV4-2,NA,TGTGCCAGCAGACAAACGCCTGGGGCCAACGTCCTGACTTTC,CASRQTPGANVLTF
TRBJ2-5,NA,TRBV27,TRBD2,TGTGCCAGCAGCCGGGGACTAGCGGGCCGGGAGACCCAGTACTTC,CASSRGLAGRETQYF
TRBJ1-4,NA,TRBV2,NA,TGTGCCAGCAGTTTAACAGGGAATACTAATGAAAAACTGTTTTTT,CASSLTGNTNEKLFF
TRBJ1-6,once,TRBV15,NA,TGTGCCACCAGCAGGCCAGGGGTTCAATCACCCCTCCACTTT,CATSRPGVQSPLHF
TRBJ1-1,NA,TRBV2,NA,TGTGCCAGCAGTGGTCCAAGTAACACTGAAGCTTTCTTT,CASSGPSNTEAFF
TRBJ2-4,NA,TRBV7-9,NA,TGTGCCAGCAGCTCCCCCGGAAACATTCAGTACTTC,CASSSPGNIQYF
TRBJ2-4,NA,TRBV20-1,NA,TGCAGTGCTCCCTACGACATTCAGTACTTC,CSAPYDIQYF
TRBJ2-1,NA,TRBV4-2,TRBD2,TGTGCCAGCAGCCAAGTTGATAGGCTAGCGGGGGCCCGATGGCAGTTCTTC,CASSQVDRLAGARWQFF
TRBJ1-1,NA,TRBV7-2,NA,TGTGCCAGCAGCTTAGGGGGAACGGTTACTGAAGCTTTCTTT,CASSLGGTVTEAFF
TRBJ2-1,NA,TRBV7-2,TRBD2,TGTGCCAGCAGCCCGCTAGGGGGAGCGGGAGTAGATGAGCAGTTCTTC,CASSPLGGAGVDEQFF
TRBJ1-2,NA,TRBV6-5,TRBD1,TGTGCCAGCGGACAGGGAGGAGGCTACACCTTC,CASGQGGGYTF